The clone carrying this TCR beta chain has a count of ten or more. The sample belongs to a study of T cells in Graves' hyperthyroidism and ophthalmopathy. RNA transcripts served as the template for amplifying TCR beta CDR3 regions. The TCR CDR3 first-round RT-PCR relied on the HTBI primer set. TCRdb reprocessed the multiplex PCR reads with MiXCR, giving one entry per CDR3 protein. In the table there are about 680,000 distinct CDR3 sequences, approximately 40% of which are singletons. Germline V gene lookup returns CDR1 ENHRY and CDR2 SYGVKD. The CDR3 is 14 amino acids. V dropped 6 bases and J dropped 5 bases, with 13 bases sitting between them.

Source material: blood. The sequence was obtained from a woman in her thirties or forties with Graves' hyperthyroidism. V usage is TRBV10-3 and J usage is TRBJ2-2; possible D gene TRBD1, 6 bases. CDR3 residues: CAISGTQGTGELFF. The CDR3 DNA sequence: TGTGCCATCAGCGGGACCCAGGGGACCGGGGAGCTGTTTTTT.